This TCR beta chain was captured in a study of cytomegalovirus exposure and HLA in healthy donors. Study background: For the roughly 390 genotyped donors, more than 65% fell within the Caucasian-associated ancestry cluster. Study observations and caveats: Later work associated over 15,000 TCR beta sequences with HLA alleles at 0.05 false discovery rate.

CDR1 is SGDLS and CDR2 is YYNGEE in the germline V gene. The CDR3 has 14 amino acids. V lost 0 bases and J 3 bases, leaving 7 bases between the germline ends. This clone was found a few times. The antigen is undetermined. Donors in the study were healthy people who gave bone marrow. PCR primers comprised 60 Vbeta and 13 Jbeta primers. Some clones are missing from TCRdb's copy, which holds only in-frame ones; the method was immunoSEQ multiplex PCR. This sample yields around 100,000 clones, of which about four fifths are seen a single time; approximately 4% belongs to the top ten. Sequencing used PBMCs. The clonotype originates from a female donor in good health and CMV-seropositive. V is TRBV9 and J is TRBJ1-3; a weak D match, TRBD1 (6 bases). CDR3 sequence (DNA): TGTGCCAGCAGCGTAGGGACAGTTGGAAACACCATATATTTT. Translating it yields CASSVGTVGNTIYF.